Sequencing of this T cell receptor beta chain was carried out in a study of regulatory T cells in long-lasting Graves disease. Whole-study results and caveats: Persistent disease favored TRBV28, TRBJ1-2 and TRBJ2-5.

The authors built TCR beta libraries using iRepertoire HTBI primers and Arm-PCR of CDR3 regions. MiXCR, run by TCRdb on the multiplex PCR reads, gives a single entry per CDR3 protein. The sample lists 400,000 to 450,000 distinct CDR3 sequences; around 14% were seen once. Ten or more counts support this clonotype. Its target is unknown. The germline V gene has CDR1 SGDLS and CDR2 YYNGEE. Trimming removed 0 bases from V and 5 bases from J; junction bases left unmatched: 6. CDR3 length: 15 residues. Time point specified: newly diagnosed GD, antithyroid drugs for less than 3 months. The TCR library used RNA extracted from PBMCs. Patient provenance is recorded as an endocrinology department in Xi'an, China. This sample also appeared in a second study, on T cells in Graves' hyperthyroidism and ophthalmopathy. That work states: Diagnoses were established using clinical symptoms, serum thyroxine and TRAb, thyroid ultrasound and orbital computed tomography.

This specimen was peripheral blood mononuclear cells (PBMCs), taken at new diagnosis, from a patient treated with antithyroid drugs. The J gene is TRBJ2-3, the V gene TRBV9, with 7 bases matching TRBD2. The source of this sequence is a woman in her twenties or thirties with Graves disease. The CDR3 here is CASSVAGRAGDTQYF. CDR3 DNA: TGTGCCAGCAGCGTAGCGGGGAGGGCCGGAGATACGCAGTATTTT. The complete variable domain, with remaining parts taken from reference TRBV9 and TRBJ2-3, reads DSGVTQTPKHLITATGQRVTLRCSPRSGDLSVYWYQQSLDQGLQFLIQYYNGEERAKGNILERFSAQQFPDLHSELNLSSLELGDSALYFCASSVAGRAGDTQYFGPGTRLTVL.